The 19 T cell receptor beta chains presented below share a single source sample, sequenced in a study of monozygotic twins with inflammatory bowel disease. TCRdb re-called the 5' RACE reads and shows each CDR3 protein once, DNA omitted. Seen in this sample are 140,000 to 150,000 distinct CDR3 sequences; the ten most common clones hold 1.2%. Sequenced sample: blood. These receptors were obtained from a human donor with ulcerative colitis or Crohn's disease, or a healthy co-twin of an affected twin (not recorded which).

The J gene is TRBJ2-1, the V gene TRBV25-1; TCRdb names TRBD1, which stays unverified in the absence of DNA. This CDR3 has 13 amino acids. In germline, CDR1 is MGHDK, CDR2 SYGVNS. Here the CDR3 reads CASSDFSGTGQFF.

The gene calls are TRBV18 and TRBJ1-4; TCRdb lists TRBD1, though no DNA is available to test this call. The germline gives CDR1 KGHSH, CDR2 LQKENI. The CDR3 is 13 amino acids. The CDR3 loop reads CASSPRQGEKLFF.

The J gene is TRBJ2-7, the V gene TRBV28. The CDR3 loop spans 12 amino acids. CDR1 and CDR2 (germline): MDHEN, SYDVKM. CDR3 amino acids: CASSGQTYEQYF.

The chain has TRBV10-1 and TRBJ1-2. CDR3 size: 13 residues. The V gene's germline CDR1 is WNHNN and CDR2 SYGVQD (reference sequence). CDR3 in amino acids: CASSSGRAGGYTF.

The chain is built from TRBV5-1 and TRBJ1-4; TCRdb indicates TRBD1, and absent DNA this call remains unverified. Germline CDR1 and CDR2: SGHRS and YFSETQ. The length of the CDR3 is 17 residues. The CDR3: CASSPIFGINLNEKLFF.

This chain uses TRBV6-5 with TRBJ2-3; lacking DNA, the TRBD1 call made by TCRdb goes unchecked. The length of the CDR3 is 17 residues. The germline CDR1 and CDR2 sequences are MNHEY and SVGAGI. CDR3 region: CASSWAFGGAGTDTQYF.

The V gene is TRBV28, the J gene TRBJ1-2; with no DNA, the TCRdb D assignment of TRBD1 cannot be verified. The CDR3 sequence is 13 residues long. Germline loops: CDR1 MDHEN, CDR2 SYDVKM. CDR3 loop: CASSGGQVEGYTF.

This chain uses TRBV5-1 with TRBJ2-3; TCRdb calls TRBD1, which cannot be checked without DNA. The CDR3 is 15 residues long. CDR1 and CDR2 (germline): SGHRS, YFSETQ. The CDR3 region is CASSSRGQATDTQYF.

V and J are TRBV7-9 and TRBJ2-7. CDR1 is SEHNR and CDR2 is FQNEAQ in the germline V gene (reference sequence). The CDR3 is 14 amino acids. CDR3: CASRLGRGSYEQYF.

CDR3 residues: CASILSGVSYNEQFF. The genes are TRBV6-2 or TRBV6-3 and TRBJ2-1; no DNA is available, so the TRBD2 call from TCRdb remains unchecked. This CDR3 has 15 residues. Germline assignment: CDR1 MNHEY and CDR2 SVGEGT.

J is TRBJ1-5 and V is TRBV5-5; TCRdb's D gene call, TRBD1, goes unchecked for lack of DNA. This CDR3 contains 14 residues. Germline V lookup: CDR1 SGHKS, CDR2 YYEKEE (reference sequence). CDR3 region: CASSLESAGLPQHF.

The V call is TRBV20-1, the J call TRBJ1-5. Germline CDR1 and CDR2: DFQATT and SNEGSKA (reference sequence). The CDR3 is made up of 17 amino acids. The chain's CDR3 is CSARPPGGGLGNQPQHF.

V is TRBV14 and J is TRBJ2-1; the TRBD2 assignment by TCRdb is unverifiable without DNA. The CDR3 is 15 residues long. Germline V gene data show CDR1 as SGHDN and CDR2 as FVKESK. This CDR3 is CASSPQGLAGNEQFF.

V usage is TRBV6-1 and J usage is TRBJ2-1; checking the TCRdb D call of TRBD1 is not possible without DNA. The CDR3 extends over 15 amino acids. CDR1 is MNHNS and CDR2 is SASEGT in the germline V gene. The CDR3 reads CASKDPEHPSDEQFF.

J is TRBJ1-5 and V is TRBV27. Per the germline V gene, CDR1 is MNHEY and CDR2 is SMNVEV (reference sequence). There are 14 residues in the CDR3. CDR3 amino acids: CASSSHDPNQPQHF.

The chain recombines TRBV27 with TRBJ2-7; there is no DNA to check the TCRdb D call of TRBD1. The CDR3 is 13 residues long. The germline CDR1 and CDR2 sequences are MNHEY and SMNVEV (reference sequence). The chain's CDR3 is CASSLNRGYEQYF.

The V gene is TRBV5-6, the J gene TRBJ2-2; TCRdb's D call of TRBD1 is untestable without DNA. The CDR3 contains 13 residues. Germline V lookup: CDR1 SGHDT, CDR2 YYEEEE. The CDR3 is CASSFAGVRELFF.

The chain has TRBV9 and TRBJ2-2. The CDR3 is 15 residues long. The germline V gene encodes CDR1 SGDLS and CDR2 YYNGEE. The CDR3 region is CASSVAADNTGELFF.

V usage is TRBV5-1 and J usage is TRBJ2-1; as DNA is missing, the TRBD1 call by TCRdb cannot be tested. Germline V gene lookup returns CDR1 SGHRS and CDR2 YFSETQ. CDR3 size: 18 residues. The CDR3 loop is CASSLRPGEGVSYNEQFF.